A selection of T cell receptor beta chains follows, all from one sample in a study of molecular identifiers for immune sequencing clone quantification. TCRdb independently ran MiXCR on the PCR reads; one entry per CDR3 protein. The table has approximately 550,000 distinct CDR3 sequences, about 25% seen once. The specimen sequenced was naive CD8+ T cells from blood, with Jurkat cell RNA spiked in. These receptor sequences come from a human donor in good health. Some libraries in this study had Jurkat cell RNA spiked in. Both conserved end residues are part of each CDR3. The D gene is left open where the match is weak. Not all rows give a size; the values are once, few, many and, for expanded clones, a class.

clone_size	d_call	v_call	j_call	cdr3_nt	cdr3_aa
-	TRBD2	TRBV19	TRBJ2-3	TGTGCCAGTAGTATCCTTGGACTAGCGGGAGGGGGCACAGATACGCAGTATTTT	CASSILGLAGGGTDTQYF
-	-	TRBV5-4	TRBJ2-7	TGTGCCAGCAGCGGGGGACACACCTACGAGCAGTACTTC	CASSGGHTYEQYF
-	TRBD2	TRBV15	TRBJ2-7	TGTGCCACCAGCGGACTAGCGGGAGGGTCTGGTTACGAGCAGTACTTC	CATSGLAGGSGYEQYF
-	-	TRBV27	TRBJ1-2	TGTGCCAGCAGTTTATCTGCAGGGTCGGCCTATGGCTACACCTTC	CASSLSAGSAYGYTF
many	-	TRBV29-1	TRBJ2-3	TGCAGCGTTGAAGATCGACTGGATACGCAGTATTTT	CSVEDRLDTQYF
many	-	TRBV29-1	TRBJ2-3	TGCAGCGTAGAAAATACTGCTAAGGGAGATACGCAGTATTTT	CSVENTAKGDTQYF
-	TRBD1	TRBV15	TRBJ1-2	TGTGCCACCAGCAAAGACAGGGTTACAAACTATGGCTACACCTTC	CATSKDRVTNYGYTF
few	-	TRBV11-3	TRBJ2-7	TGTGCCAGCAGCTTCATTTGGGCTAGACAGAAGCAGTACTTC	CASSFIWARQKQYF
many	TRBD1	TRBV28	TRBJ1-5	TGTGCCAGCAGTTGGGGACAGGGGAGCAATCAGCCCCAGCATTTT	CASSWGQGSNQPQHF
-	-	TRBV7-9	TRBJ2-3	TGTGCCAGCAGCACTGCCTATGGAGGGGGAGATACGCAGTATTTT	CASSTAYGGGDTQYF
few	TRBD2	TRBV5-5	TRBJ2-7	TGTGCCAGCAGCTTGTACCTTTCCGGGACTAGCGGGGGACCGGGTTACGAGCAGTACTTC	CASSLYLSGTSGGPGYEQYF
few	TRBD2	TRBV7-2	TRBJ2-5	TGTGCCAGCAGCTTGGGGGGGTTGCTAGCGGGTGAAGAGACCCAGTACTTC	CASSLGGLLAGEETQYF
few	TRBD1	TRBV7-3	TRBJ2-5	TGTGCCAGCAGCCCACATCACAGGGGGGAGACCCAGTACTTC	CASSPHHRGETQYF
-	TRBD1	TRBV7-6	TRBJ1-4	TGTGCCAGCAACCCCGGGACAGGGACCGAAAAACTGTTTTTT	CASNPGTGTEKLFF
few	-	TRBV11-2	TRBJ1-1	TGTGCCAGCAGCACATACGGGACCCCGCAAACTGAAGCTTTCTTT	CASSTYGTPQTEAFF
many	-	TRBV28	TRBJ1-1	TGTGCCAGCGGAAACAAGGACGGAGTCACTGAAGCTTTCTTT	CASGNKDGVTEAFF
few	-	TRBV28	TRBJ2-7	TGTGCCAGCGGGTTGAGCTACGAGCAGTACTTC	CASGLSYEQYF
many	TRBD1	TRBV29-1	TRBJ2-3	TGCAGCGTCCCCCCCGCCGGACAGGGAGGAACGCAGTATTTT	CSVPPAGQGGTQYF
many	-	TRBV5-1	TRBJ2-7	TGCGCCAGCAGCCCTCAGGTGGGGGAGGCGTCCTACGAGCAGTACTTC	CASSPQVGEASYEQYF
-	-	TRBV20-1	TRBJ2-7	TGCAGTGCTCGAGGGGGGGGGGTTGTAGTTTACGAGCAGTACTTC	CSARGGGVVVYEQYF
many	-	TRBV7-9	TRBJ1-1	TGTGCCAGCAGCAGCACGGACAGTCCGATTGAAGCTTTCTTT	CASSSTDSPIEAFF
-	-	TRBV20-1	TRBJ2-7	TGCAGTGCTATTGATAGGTTAGACTCCGACGAGCAGTACTTC	CSAIDRLDSDEQYF
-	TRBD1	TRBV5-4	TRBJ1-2	TGTGCCAGCAGCTTAAGTGGGACAGACTATGGCTACACCTTC	CASSLSGTDYGYTF
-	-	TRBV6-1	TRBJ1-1	TGTGCCAGCACTGCAGGGAACACTGAAGCTTTCTTT	CASTAGNTEAFF
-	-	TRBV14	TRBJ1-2	TGTGCCAGCAGCGGGTCGGCAACTAAAGGCTACACCTTC	CASSGSATKGYTF
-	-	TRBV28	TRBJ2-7	TGTGCCAGCAGTAAAGGGTTAGAGCAGTACTTC	CASSKGLEQYF
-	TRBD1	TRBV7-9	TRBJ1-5	TGTGCCAGCAGCTTACAGGGGGTGAGAGAAGTCGGGCAGGATCAGCCCCGGCATTTT	CASSLQGVREVGQDQPRHF
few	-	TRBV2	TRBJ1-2	TGTGCCAGCAGTGGGGACGGGGACTATGGCTACACCTTC	CASSGDGDYGYTF
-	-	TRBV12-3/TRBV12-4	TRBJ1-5	TGTGCCAGCAGTTTAGCGGGCGGGGGGTACAATCAGCCCCAGCATTTT	CASSLAGGGYNQPQHF
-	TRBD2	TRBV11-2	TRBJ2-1	TGTGCCAGCAGCTTAAAGGCAAGCACGACTAGCGTGAGTAACAATGAGCAGTTCTTC	CASSLKASTTSVSNNEQFF
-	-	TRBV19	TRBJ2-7	TGTGCCAGTAGTTGGTCGGGAGCTTACGAGCAGTACTTC	CASSWSGAYEQYF
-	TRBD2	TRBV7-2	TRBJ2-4	TGTGCCAGCAGCCAAGAAATACTAGCGACCATAGCCAAAAACATTCAGTACTTC	CASSQEILATIAKNIQYF
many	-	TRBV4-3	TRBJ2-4	TGCGCCAGCAGCCAAGATAAAAGGGATCAGTACTTC	CASSQDKRDQYF
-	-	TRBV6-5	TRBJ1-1	TGTGCCAGCAGAATTACCCGAGACACTGAAGCTTTCTTT	CASRITRDTEAFF
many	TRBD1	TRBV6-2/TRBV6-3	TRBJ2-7	TGTGCCAGCAGTTCGGGACAGCGAACCTACGAGCAGTACTTC	CASSSGQRTYEQYF
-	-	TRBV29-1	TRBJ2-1	TGCAGCGTTGAAGGCCCGACGGTATCCTACAATGAGCAGTTCTTC	CSVEGPTVSYNEQFF
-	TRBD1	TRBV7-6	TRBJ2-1	TGTGCCAGCAGCTTAAACGCCGCGGACAGGTCTAACTACAATGAGCAGTTCTTC	CASSLNAADRSNYNEQFF
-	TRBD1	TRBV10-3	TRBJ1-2	TGTGCCATCAGTGAAGTTGAACAGGGGGCGCGTGGCTACACCTTC	CAISEVEQGARGYTF
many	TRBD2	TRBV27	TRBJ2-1	TGTGCCAGCAGCCTATCTCTAGCGGGGGCTAATGAGCAGTTCTTC	CASSLSLAGANEQFF
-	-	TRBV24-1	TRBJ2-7	TGTGCCACCAGGTTTCCGGGACTCCCCAGCCACTTCTACGGGCAGTACTTC	CATRFPGLPSHFYGQYF
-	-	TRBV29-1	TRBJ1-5	TGCAGCGTTGACGGGGGGGCTGGTCAGCCCCAGCATTTT	CSVDGGAGQPQHF
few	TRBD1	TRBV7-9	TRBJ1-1	TGTGCCAGCAGCACCGGGACAGGGGTCACTGAAGCTTTCTTT	CASSTGTGVTEAFF
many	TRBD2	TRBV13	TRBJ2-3	TGTGCCAGCAGCTTAGCAGCGGGGGGGCCCGGAGATACGCAGTATTTT	CASSLAAGGPGDTQYF
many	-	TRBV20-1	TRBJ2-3	TGCAGTGCTCCCGGATACACAGATACGCAGTATTTT	CSAPGYTDTQYF
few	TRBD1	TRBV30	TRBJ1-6	TGTGCCTGGGACCGGACAGGGGGATCCCTCCACTTT	CAWDRTGGSLHF
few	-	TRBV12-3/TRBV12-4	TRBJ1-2	TGTGCCAGCAGTTTAAGGGAAATACATGGCTACACCTTC	CASSLREIHGYTF
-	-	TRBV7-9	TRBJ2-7	TGTGCCCGCAGCTTAGTTGCTAGCGCCCCCCATTACGCGCCGTACTTC	CARSLVASAPHYAPYF
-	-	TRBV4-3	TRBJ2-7	TGCGCCAGCAGCCAATTCGGCAGCTCCTACGAGCAGTACTTC	CASSQFGSSYEQYF
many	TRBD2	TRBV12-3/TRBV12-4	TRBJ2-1	TGTGCCAGCAGTCCCGGACTAGCGGGGTTGTTTGAGCAGTTCTTC	CASSPGLAGLFEQFF
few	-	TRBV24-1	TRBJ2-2	TGTGCCACCATAGCGAACACCGGGGAGCTGTTTTTT	CATIANTGELFF
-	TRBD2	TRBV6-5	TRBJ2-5	TGTGCCAGCTGTTACAACTTCCTAGCGGGAGTCAAGGAGACCCAGTACTTC	CASCYNFLAGVKETQYF
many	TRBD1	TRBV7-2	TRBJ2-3	TGTGCCAGCAGCACGGGACAGGGGGCACTTGATACGCAGTATTTT	CASSTGQGALDTQYF
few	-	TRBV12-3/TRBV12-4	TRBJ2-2	TGTGCCAGCAGCCCGACTGACGCGGCCGGGGAGCTGTTTTTT	CASSPTDAAGELFF
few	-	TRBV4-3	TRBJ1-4	TGCGCCAGCAGCCAAGATCGCATGGAGGGACCTAATGAAAAACTGTTTTTT	CASSQDRMEGPNEKLFF
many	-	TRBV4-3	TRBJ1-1	TGCGCCAGCAGCCAAGATTGGGGGGCAGGGGCTGAAGCTTTCTTT	CASSQDWGAGAEAFF
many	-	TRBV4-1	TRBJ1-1	TGCGCCAGCAGCCAAGATTTCGGGGTGTTGGGTGAAGCTTTCTTT	CASSQDFGVLGEAFF
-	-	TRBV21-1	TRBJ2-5	TGTGCCAGCAGCAAGGCCCTCGGACTAGCCGAAGAGACCCAGTACTTC	CASSKALGLAEETQYF